What follows are 25 T cell receptor beta chains derived from one specimen sequenced in a study of blood T cell repertoires in COVID-19. Method: immunoSEQ multiplex PCR; TCRdb's copy keeps in-frame clones and lacks some. The sample holds over 130,000 clones, approximately 89% seen once. Sequenced material: peripheral blood. The origin of the receptors is a man aged 55-75 years with active or convalescent COVID-19.

This clone has only a few counts. The chain employs TRBV20-1 and TRBJ2-1; 8 bases are a match to TRBD2. V was pared by 3 bases and J by 9 bases, with 10 bases of the junction left unmatched. Germline V gives CDR1 DFQATT, CDR2 SNEGSKA (reference sequence). The length of the CDR3 is 14 residues. CDR3 bases: TGCAGTGCTAGTGTTTTTGCGGGGGGCAGTGAGCAGTTCTTC. Translating gives CSASVFAGGSEQFF.

This clone has just one count. The J gene is TRBJ2-2, the V gene TRBV10-3; D unresolved. CDR1 and CDR2 from the germline V gene are ENHRY and SYGVKD. This CDR3 region has 13 residues. V was clipped by 6 bases and J by 5 bases, with 10 bases between them. The CDR3 DNA sequence: TGTGCCATCAGGGGCGCCGAGACCGGGGAGCTGTTTTTT. This sequence encodes CAIRGAETGELFF.

This clone was seen once. The chain combines TRBV2 with TRBJ1-5; no clear D. The V end was cut by 9 bases, the J end by 2 bases, with 14 bases between. Germline V lookup: CDR1 SNHLY, CDR2 FYNNEI. This CDR3 is built from 14 residues. CDR3 sequence: CASRREKGNQPQHF. DNA of the CDR3: TGTGCCAGTCGAAGGGAGAAGGGCAATCAGCCCCAGCATTTT. Supplemented by reference TRBV2 and TRBJ1-5, the full variable domain reads EPEVTQTPSHQVTQMGQEVILRCVPISNHLYFYWYRQILGQKVEFLVSFYNNEISEKSEIFDDQFSVERPDGSNFTLKIRSTKLEDSAMYFCASRREKGNQPQHFGDGTRLSIL.

The chain couples TRBV2 to TRBJ1-2; 10 bases line up with TRBD1. Germline values: CDR1 SNHLY, CDR2 FYNNEI. With V trimmed by 4 bases and J by 2 bases, 7 bases remained unmatched. The CDR3 has 16 residues. The CDR3 bases are TGTGCCAGCAGTGCGGGACAGGGGACAGGGAACTATGGCTACACCTTC. As protein: CASSAGQGTGNYGYTF.

The V gene is TRBV5-1, the J gene TRBJ1-5; TRBD1 matches 10 bases. CDR1 is SGHRS and CDR2 is YFSETQ in the germline V gene. V lost 0 bases and J lost 4; bases outside the gene matches: 4. The CDR3 sequence is 16 residues long. CDR3 loop: CASSLGGQGGNQPQHF. CDR3 in DNA: TGCGCCAGCAGCTTGGGTGGACAGGGGGGAAATCAGCCCCAGCATTTT.

The chain recombines TRBV5-1 with TRBJ2-3, with TRBD2 matching over 12 bases. The junction had 5 bases not matched to a gene; V was cut back by 0 bases and J by 6 bases. The CDR3 loop spans 16 amino acids. Germline V CDR1 and CDR2: SGHRS, YFSETQ. The CDR3 coding sequence is TGCGCCAGCAGCTTGGCAGGACTAGCGGGAACCGATACGCAGTATTTT. It encodes CASSLAGLAGTDTQYF.

V gene TRBV29-1 combines with J gene TRBJ2-5; TRBD1 matches at 8 bases. V dropped 0 bases and J dropped 1; count of bases not matched to a gene: 4. The germline V gene encodes CDR1 SQVTM and CDR2 ANQGSEA. This CDR3 is 15 amino acids long. The chain's CDR3 is CSVEEGTGGQETQYF. DNA for the CDR3: TGCAGCGTTGAAGAGGGAACAGGGGGCCAAGAGACCCAGTACTTC.

The rearrangement links TRBV14 to TRBJ2-7; D remains unclear. The CDR3 is 14 residues long. With 0 bases removed from V and 2 bases from J, the gap between germline ends came to 8 bases. CDR1 SGHDN and CDR2 FVKESK come from the germline V gene. CDR3 DNA: TGTGCCAGCAGCCAAGATTCGTCTCCCTACGAGCAGTACTTC. As protein: CASSQDSSPYEQYF.

This chain uses TRBV7-2 with TRBJ1-3; 7 bases agree with TRBD1. V shed 5 bases, J shed 1 base, and the junction held 5 bases outside the gene matches. CDR1 and CDR2 from the germline V gene are SGHTA and FQGNSA. This CDR3 region has 15 residues. The CDR3 here is CASSKAGGSGNTIYF. CDR3 in DNA: TGTGCCAGCAGCAAAGCAGGGGGTTCTGGAAACACCATATATTTT.

The sample holds one count of this clone. The rearrangement links TRBV2 to TRBJ1-6; D perhaps matches TRBD1 (6 bases). Trimming stripped 3 bases from V and 10 bases from J, with 13 bases between. CDR3 length: 14 amino acids. Germline V gene lookup returns CDR1 SNHLY and CDR2 FYNNEI. CDR3 loop: CASSEGRGGSPLHF. The CDR3 DNA reads as TGTGCCAGCAGTGAGGGTAGGGGGGGATCACCCCTCCACTTT. Full variable domain (rest looked up from reference TRBV2 and TRBJ1-6): EPEVTQTPSHQVTQMGQEVILRCVPISNHLYFYWYRQILGQKVEFLVSFYNNEISEKSEIFDDQFSVERPDGSNFTLKIRSTKLEDSAMYFCASSEGRGGSPLHFGNGTRLTVT.

The V and J genes are TRBV7-9 and TRBJ2-4; TRBD2 might be the D (6 bases). The CDR3 has 15 residues. With 2 bases removed from V and 0 bases from J, the gap between germline ends came to 8 bases. The germline V gene has CDR1 SEHNR and CDR2 FQNEAQ (reference sequence). The CDR3 sequence: CASSLWREAKNIQYF. For the CDR3, the DNA is TGTGCCAGCAGCTTATGGCGGGAAGCCAAAAACATTCAGTACTTC.

The V and J genes are TRBV9 and TRBJ2-7; D might be TRBD2 (6 bases). Deletions cut 0 bases from V and 5 bases from J, with 18 bases between. CDR1 is SGDLS, CDR2 YYNGEE, per germline. The CDR3 length is 16 residues. The CDR3 DNA is TGTGCCAGCAGCGTAGAAGGTACGGGAGCATCCCACGAGCAGTACTTC. It codes for CASSVEGTGASHEQYF.

J is TRBJ1-2 and V is TRBV4-2, with D unresolved. The CDR3 runs to 12 residues. Germline values: CDR1 LGHNA, CDR2 YNFKEQ. Deletions cut 4 bases from V and 4 bases from J, with 7 bases between. The CDR3 is CASSRTFYGYTF. The CDR3 DNA reads TGTGCCAGCAGCCGTACTTTCTATGGCTACACCTTC.

The chain recombines TRBV19 with TRBJ1-2; 9 positions agree with TRBD1. Germline V gives CDR1 LNHDA, CDR2 SQIVND (reference sequence). After removal of 6 bases from V and 2 bases from J, the junction contained 7 bases not matched to a gene. The CDR3 is 15 amino acids. CDR3 sequence: CASSLTGGSNYGYTF. The CDR3 DNA reads as TGTGCCAGTAGCCTGACAGGGGGATCCAACTATGGCTACACCTTC.

V usage is TRBV6-6 and J usage is TRBJ2-7, with 7 bases that match TRBD1. Germline V CDR1 and CDR2: MNHNY, SVGAGI (reference sequence). V gave up 2 bases and J gave up 0 bases; unmatched junction bases: 1. The CDR3 runs to 14 residues. DNA of the CDR3: TGTGCCAGCAGTTACCGGGACAGCTCCTACGAGCAGTACTTC. As protein: CASSYRDSSYEQYF.

A single count supports this clone. This chain joins TRBV19 and TRBJ2-7; 7 bases fit TRBD2. Trimming took 6 bases from V and 7 from J; bases not matched to a gene: 9. Per the germline V gene, CDR1 is LNHDA and CDR2 is SQIVND (reference sequence). CDR3 length: 13 amino acids. Written as DNA, the CDR3 is TGTGCCAGTAGCCCCGGGGGGACCAGGGAGCAGTACTTC. Its translation: CASSPGGTREQYF.

This chain links TRBV9 with TRBJ1-6, with 7 bases that match TRBD1. Trimming at V came to 6 bases and at J to 7 bases, leaving 7 bases not matched to a gene. The CDR3 contains 14 residues. CDR1 and CDR2 from the germline V gene are SGDLS and YYNGEE. In DNA form, the CDR3 reads TGTGCCAGCACCAGAACAGGGGCAAATTCACCCCTCCACTTT. It translates to CASTRTGANSPLHF.

The chain carries TRBV19 and TRBJ2-1, with 8 bases aligning to TRBD1. This CDR3 spans 14 amino acids. Losses at the gene ends were 7 bases for V and 8 bases for J; bases not matched to a gene: 10. Germline CDR1 is LNHDA and CDR2 is SQIVND (reference sequence). The CDR3, as DNA: TGTGCCAGTACCGGGACAGGCCCGAAGGATGAGCAGTTCTTC. It encodes CASTGTGPKDEQFF. Supplemented by reference TRBV19 and TRBJ2-1, the full variable domain reads DGGITQSPKYLFRKEGQNVTLSCEQNLNHDAMYWYRQDPGQGLRLIYYSQIVNDFQKGDIAEGYSVSREKKESFPLTVTSAQKNPTAFYLCASTGTGPKDEQFFGPGTRLTVL.

The genes are TRBV12-5 and TRBJ1-1; D is ambiguous. Per the germline V gene, CDR1 is LGHNT and CDR2 is FRNRAP. Trimming removed 1 base from V and 1 base from J, with 7 bases in between. The CDR3 totals 14 residues. The CDR3 sequence is CASGLELSNTEAFF. The CDR3 coding sequence is TGTGCTAGTGGTTTGGAACTCTCGAACACTGAAGCTTTCTTT.

The chain links TRBV5-1 to TRBJ2-5, with D possibly being TRBD1 (6 bases). This CDR3 spans 14 amino acids. Germline V gene lookup returns CDR1 SGHRS and CDR2 YFSETQ. Trimming removed 1 base from V and 5 bases from J, with 12 bases in between. The CDR3 region is CASSLTAGEETQYF. CDR3 nucleotides: TGCGCCAGCAGCTTGACAGCAGGGGAGGAGACCCAGTACTTC.

The rearrangement links TRBV11-2 to TRBJ2-7, with D possibly matching TRBD2 (5 bases). V was shortened by 5 bases and J by 2 bases, with 10 bases between the two germline ends. This CDR3 contains 13 residues. Germline loops: CDR1 SGHAT, CDR2 FQNNGV. The CDR3 here is CASSPSFAYEQYF. The CDR3 DNA reads as TGTGCCAGCAGCCCTAGCTTCGCCTACGAGCAGTACTTC.

This clone has just a few counts. V gene TRBV28 combines with J gene TRBJ1-5, with a tentative D call TRBD1 (6 bases). CDR1 and CDR2 from the germline V gene are MDHEN and SYDVKM. The V and J ends lost 2 bases and 6 bases respectively, with 17 bases between them. The CDR3 has 16 residues. The CDR3, as DNA: TGTGCCAGCAGTTTAGGGACACATTCCCGGGGTCAGCCCCAGCATTTT. Residues: CASSLGTHSRGQPQHF.

This sequence joins TRBV3-1 (or the pseudogene TRBV3-2) and TRBJ2-7, with 12 positions matching TRBD2. J was trimmed by 8 bases and V by 3 bases; bases with no gene match: 8. The CDR3 extends over 15 amino acids. The germline CDR1 and CDR2 sequences are LGHDT and YNNKEL (reference sequence). The CDR3 region is CASSQAGTSGLKQYF. In DNA, the CDR3 is TGTGCCAGCAGCCAGGCCGGGACTAGCGGGTTAAAGCAGTACTTC.

The V gene is TRBV6-5, the J gene TRBJ1-3, with D unresolved. The CDR3 loop spans 16 amino acids. Germline CDR1 is MNHEY and CDR2 is SVGAGI. Deletions cut 0 bases from V and 2 bases from J, with 11 bases between. The CDR3 region is CASSYSGAKPGNTIYF. The CDR3 DNA follows: TGTGCCAGCAGTTACTCTGGTGCCAAGCCTGGAAACACCATATATTTT.

The genes are TRBV15 and TRBJ2-5; TRBD1 is a possible D gene (6 bases). This CDR3 is 13 amino acids long. Germline V gene sequence: CDR1 LNHNV, CDR2 YYDKDF (reference sequence). With 3 bases removed from V and 3 bases from J, the gap between germline ends came to 8 bases. The CDR3 here is CATSRDSKETQYF. Written as DNA, the CDR3 is TGTGCCACCAGCAGGGACAGCAAAGAGACCCAGTACTTC.